A single sample gave rise to the 23 T cell receptor beta chains below, sequenced in a study of cytomegalovirus exposure and HLA in healthy donors. Primers for the PCR totalled 60 Vbeta and 13 Jbeta. TCRdb's copy holds only in-frame clones and misses some; the assay was immunoSEQ multiplex PCR. The sample has 150,000 to 200,000 clones; 80% are singletons. The material sequenced was PBMCs. The receptors were sampled from a male donor in good health and CMV-seropositive.

The gene calls are TRBV7-9 and TRBJ2-7; 11 bases match TRBD1. The CDR3 sequence is 14 residues long. The germline CDR1 and CDR2 sequences are SEHNR and FQNEAQ (reference sequence). The V segment lost 4 bases and the J segment 3 bases; nucleotides outside the gene matches: 2. This CDR3 reads CASSSGTGGYEQYF. Written as DNA, the CDR3 is TGTGCCAGCAGCTCCGGGACAGGGGGCTACGAGCAGTACTTC.

This clone was counted once. The chain links TRBV4-1 to TRBJ2-2; D unclear. Germline loops: CDR1 MGHRA, CDR2 YSYEKL. V dropped 0 bases and J dropped 8 bases, with 10 bases sitting between them. CDR3 length: 14 amino acids. CDR3 DNA: TGCGCCAGCAGCCAAGATCGAGCTAATGGGGAGCTGTTTTTT. Translated: CASSQDRANGELFF.

The rearrangement uses TRBV28 and TRBJ1-1; TRBD1 is a possible D gene (5 bases). Germline V gene lookup returns CDR1 MDHEN and CDR2 SYDVKM. Trimming removed 11 bases from V and 6 bases from J, with 16 bases in between. The length of the CDR3 is 12 residues. The DNA of the CDR3 is TGTGCCTCGAAGCCGGGGGGGGCTGAAGCTTTCTTT. Its translation: CASKPGGAEAFF.

V gene TRBV29-1 combines with J gene TRBJ2-1; TRBD2 matches at 10 bases. CDR3 length equals 14 residues. The J segment lost 4 bases and the V segment lost 8 bases, leaving 8 bases of the junction unmatched. The V gene's germline CDR1 is SQVTM and CDR2 ANQGSEA. CDR3 protein: CSFTLAGDYNEQFF. The CDR3 nucleotides are TGCAGCTTCACGCTAGCGGGGGATTACAATGAGCAGTTCTTC.

This chain connects TRBV18 to TRBJ1-5; D might be TRBD1 (5 bases). V lost 0 bases and J 6 bases, leaving 12 bases between the germline ends. The CDR3 has 15 amino acids. From germline, CDR1 is KGHSH and CDR2 LQKENI. The CDR3 nucleotides read TGTGCCAGCTCACCACCGGGTGACAGTATTCAGCCCCAGCATTTT. Amino acids: CASSPPGDSIQPQHF.

The J gene is TRBJ1-4, the V gene TRBV28; D gene unclear. Deletions cut 4 bases from V and 4 bases from J, with 10 bases between. This CDR3 spans 14 amino acids. From germline, CDR1 is MDHEN and CDR2 SYDVKM. CDR3 coding DNA: TGTGCCAGCAGTTCGCGGAGGGTTAATGAAAAACTGTTTTTT. Its protein is CASSSRRVNEKLFF.

The CDR3 region has the DNA TGTGCCAGTGGGACTTCCACAGATACGCAGTATTTT. This encodes CASGTSTDTQYF. This sequence joins TRBV28 and TRBJ2-3, with D possibly being TRBD2 (6 bases). The CDR3 has 12 amino acids. Germline CDR1 MDHEN, CDR2 SYDVKM. V dropped 9 bases and J dropped 2 bases, with 9 bases sitting between them.

J is TRBJ1-1 and V is TRBV28; D is ambiguous. The germline CDR1 and CDR2 sequences are MDHEN and SYDVKM. Trimming pared 0 bases from V and 3 bases from J, leaving 11 bases between. The CDR3 consists of 15 residues. The CDR3 sequence is CASSLWAEVDTEAFF. The CDR3 nucleotides are TGTGCCAGCAGTTTATGGGCCGAAGTGGACACTGAAGCTTTCTTT.

The rearrangement joins TRBV25-1 to TRBJ2-1, with a weak D call TRBD2 (5 bases). Germline CDR1 MGHDK, CDR2 SYGVNS. The V gene lost 8 bases and the J gene lost 14 bases, with 16 bases spanning the gap. This CDR3 region has 11 residues. CDR3 sequence: CASSKGRREFF. Written as DNA, the CDR3 is TGTGCCAGCTCTAAAGGGAGAAGGGAGTTCTTC.

The chain uses TRBV29-1 and TRBJ1-4; 10 bases map to TRBD1. The CDR3 has 15 amino acids. Germline assignment: CDR1 SQVTM and CDR2 ANQGSEA. J lost 11 bases, V lost 1 base, and 10 bases had no gene match. CDR3 sequence (DNA): TGCAGCGTTGAAGTGGGTCCGGACAGGGGGGACAAACTGTTTTTT. Translating it yields CSVEVGPDRGDKLFF.

The chain carries TRBV19 and TRBJ1-5; 7 bases are shared with TRBD1. In germline, CDR1 is LNHDA, CDR2 SQIVND (reference sequence). The CDR3 runs to 15 residues. V was pared by 3 bases and J by 1 base, with 3 bases of the junction left unmatched. The CDR3 is CASSIGQESNQPQHF. In DNA form, the CDR3 reads TGTGCCAGTAGTATCGGACAGGAGAGCAATCAGCCCCAGCATTTT.

This clone appeared once. The rearrangement links TRBV19 to TRBJ1-1; TRBD1 matches 7 bases. This CDR3 region has 13 residues. Germline assignment: CDR1 LNHDA and CDR2 SQIVND (reference sequence). Losses at the gene ends were 4 bases for V and 8 bases for J; bases not matched to a gene: 7. The chain's CDR3 is CASSTLGQVEAFF. DNA for the CDR3: TGTGCCAGTAGTACCCTCGGACAGGTCGAAGCTTTCTTT.

This sequence joins TRBV5-4 and TRBJ2-7, with TRBD2 matching over 9 bases. Germline lookup yields CDR1 SGHNT and CDR2 YYREEE (reference sequence). The CDR3 spans 15 residues. V shed 0 bases and J 3 bases; nucleotides not matched to a gene: 4. CDR3 nucleotides: TGTGCCAGCAGCTTGGCTAGCGGGACCGACTACGAGCAGTACTTC. Protein product: CASSLASGTDYEQYF.

V gene TRBV28 combines with J gene TRBJ1-4, with 8 bases matching TRBD1. The CDR3 spans 13 residues. Germline V lookup: CDR1 MDHEN, CDR2 SYDVKM. Unmatched junction bases numbered 6, after V lost 11 bases and J lost 4 bases. The CDR3, as DNA: TGTGCCGGCCAGGGGGCCTTTAATGAAAAACTGTTTTTT. Its translation is CAGQGAFNEKLFF.

The chain is built from TRBV19 and TRBJ2-5; a weak D match, TRBD1 (6 bases). The DNA end is more similar to TRBJ2-7, so the J call may be wrong. Germline CDR1 and CDR2: LNHDA and SQIVND (reference sequence). The length of the CDR3 is 10 residues. The CDR3 sequence: CASGQSEQYF. CDR3 DNA sequence: TGTGCCAGTGGACAGTCCGAGCAGTACTTC.

The chain has TRBV14 and TRBJ2-1, with unresolved D. The CDR3 covers 14 residues. CDR1 is SGHDN, CDR2 FVKESK, per germline. V was pared by 4 bases and J by 2 bases, with 9 bases between. The CDR3 here is CASSPGLAYNEQFF. As DNA, the CDR3 is TGTGCCAGCAGCCCTGGCCTAGCCTACAATGAGCAGTTCTTC. Supplemented by reference TRBV14 and TRBJ2-1, the full variable domain reads EAGVTQFPSHSVIEKGQTVTLRCDPISGHDNLYWYRRVMGKEIKFLLHFVKESKQDESGMPNNRFLAERTGGTYSTLKVQPAELEDSGVYFCASSPGLAYNEQFFGPGTRLTVL.

The DNA of the CDR3 is TGTGCCAGTAGTATTAGCGGGAGACTGGGTGAGCAGTTCTTC. Its translation: CASSISGRLGEQFF. J is TRBJ2-1 and V is TRBV19; 9 nucleotides match TRBD2. Trimming took 3 bases from V and 9 from J; bases not matched to a gene: 6. The CDR3 totals 14 residues. The germline V gene has CDR1 LNHDA and CDR2 SQIVND (reference sequence).

This clone was found once. The chain recombines TRBV25-1 with TRBJ2-5, with D perhaps matching TRBD2 (5 bases). In germline, CDR1 is MGHDK, CDR2 SYGVNS. V was trimmed by 5 bases and J by 3 bases, leaving 13 bases between them. The CDR3 extends over 14 amino acids. The CDR3 nucleotides are TGTGCCAGCAGTCAAAGGAGCGGAAAAGAGACCCAGTACTTC. Translated: CASSQRSGKETQYF.

V usage is TRBV7-8 and J usage is TRBJ2-5, with D possibly matching TRBD2 (5 bases). CDR3 length equals 13 residues. Germline CDR1 is SGHVS and CDR2 is FQNEAQ. V shed 6 bases and J shed 5 bases, with 13 bases lying between them. The chain's CDR3 is CASRPYRGETQYF. The CDR3 DNA reads TGTGCCAGCAGGCCCTATCGAGGGGAGACCCAGTACTTC. Supplemented by reference TRBV7-8 and TRBJ2-5, the full variable domain reads GAGVSQSPRYKVAKRGQDVALRCDPISGHVSLFWYQQALGQGPEFLTYFQNEAQLDKSGLPSDRFFAERPEGSVSTLKIQRTQQEDSAVYLCASRPYRGETQYFGPGTRLLVL.

J is TRBJ1-2 and V is TRBV21-1; TRBD1 was called by the table and not checked on the DNA. TRBV21-1 is assigned pseudogene status. CDR3 length: 15 amino acids. The CDR3 DNA sequence: TGTGCCAGCAGCAAAGGACCACAGGGGAACTATGGCTACACCTTC. Translating gives CASSKGPQGNYGYTF.

J is TRBJ1-4 and V is TRBV14, with 8 bases that match TRBD1. The CDR3 is 16 residues long. Germline values: CDR1 SGHDN, CDR2 FVKESK. Trimming at V came to 2 bases and at J to 8 bases, leaving 10 bases not matched to a gene. The CDR3 DNA follows: TGTGCCAGCAGCCAAAGGACAGGGCTCGGGAGGGAAAAACTGTTTTTT. Translated: CASSQRTGLGREKLFF.

This chain connects TRBV5-5 to TRBJ2-4, with 11 bases fitting TRBD2. The germline CDR1 and CDR2 sequences are SGHKS and YYEKEE (reference sequence). The CDR3 is 18 residues long. Losses at the gene ends were 4 bases for V and 2 bases for J; bases not matched to a gene: 11. CDR3 in amino acids: CASSVTSGSLRTKNIQYF. In DNA, the CDR3 is TGTGCCAGCAGCGTTACTAGCGGGAGTTTGAGAACCAAAAACATTCAGTACTTC.

Only a few counts were recorded for this clone. V usage is TRBV5-1 and J usage is TRBJ2-1, with D possibly matching TRBD2 (6 bases). The CDR3 sequence is 13 residues long. Trimming shortened V by 0 bases and J by 7 bases, and 8 bases separated the two germline ends. Germline CDR1 SGHRS, CDR2 YFSETQ. The CDR3 DNA sequence: TGCGCCAGCAGCTTGGTCGGGGGTAATGAGCAGTTCTTC. It specifies CASSLVGGNEQFF. Full variable domain (outside the CDR3, taken from reference TRBV5-1 and TRBJ2-1): KAGVTQTPRYLIKTRGQQVTLSCSPISGHRSVSWYQQTPGQGLQFLFEYFSETQRNKGNFPGRFSGRQFSNSRSEMNVSTLELGDSALYLCASSLVGGNEQFFGPGTRLTVL.